These T cell receptor beta chains were read from a single sample in a study of T-cell reconstitution after alpha-beta-depleted transplantation in children. TCRdb re-analysed the PCR reads in MiXCR, keeping a single row per CDR3 protein. The sample has approximately 210,000 distinct CDR3 sequences, roughly 14% seen once. The specimen was PBMCs from the stem cell graft donor, collected from the stem cell graft. The receptor source for this set is a human donor who donated a stem cell graft to a child with acute lymphoblastic leukemia. CDR3s include the opening cysteine and the closing phenylalanine or tryptophan. The D gene is left open where the match is weak. Clone size appears in some rows only: once, few, many, or a class for an expanded clone.

V	D	J	size	CDR3	DNA
TRBV6-5	-	TRBJ1-4	many	CASSYTREGEKLFF	TGTGCCAGCAGTTACACCAGGGAGGGTGAAAAACTGTTTTTT
TRBV7-6	-	TRBJ1-1	-	CASSLEPTRGNTEAFF	TGTGCCAGCAGCTTAGAACCGACCCGGGGGAACACTGAAGCTTTCTTT
TRBV7-9	-	TRBJ2-5	-	CASSWRGPQETQYF	TGTGCCAGCAGCTGGAGGGGGCCCCAAGAGACCCAGTACTTC
TRBV20-1	-	TRBJ2-3	many	CSASNRGGGTTDTQYF	TGCAGTGCTAGTAATAGGGGTGGGGGAACAACAGATACGCAGTATTTT
TRBV29-1	-	TRBJ2-1	many	CSVVGRRNEQFF	TGCAGCGTGGTCGGGCGCAGGAATGAGCAGTTCTTC
TRBV29-1	TRBD2	TRBJ2-1	once	CSVEGTSWGSSYNEQFF	TGCAGCGTGGAAGGGACTAGCTGGGGGAGCTCCTACAATGAGCAGTTCTTC
TRBV20-1	TRBD1	TRBJ2-1	few	CSARVPHRGFRYEQFF	TGCAGTGCTAGAGTTCCCCACAGGGGGTTTAGGTATGAGCAGTTCTTC
TRBV5-1	TRBD2	TRBJ2-1	few	CASSLDGTSHGNEQFF	TGCGCCAGCAGCTTGGATGGGACTAGCCATGGCAATGAGCAGTTCTTC
TRBV29-1	-	TRBJ2-5	many	CSVEERETQYF	TGCAGCGTTGAAGAGAGGGAGACCCAGTACTTC
TRBV5-1	TRBD2	TRBJ2-5	many	CASSSNTGLAGEETQYF	TGCGCCAGCAGCTCTAATACCGGACTAGCAGGGGAAGAGACCCAGTACTTC
TRBV11-2	TRBD1	TRBJ2-7	few	CASSYQTGTYEQYF	TGTGCCAGCAGCTACCAGACAGGGACCTACGAGCAGTACTTC
TRBV5-1	-	TRBJ2-3	many	CASSQGGTTDTQYF	TGCGCCAGCAGCCAGGGAGGAACTACAGATACGCAGTATTTT
TRBV6-5	TRBD2	TRBJ2-7	many	CASSYTSGGYEQYF	TGTGCCAGCAGTTATACTAGCGGGGGGTACGAGCAGTACTTC